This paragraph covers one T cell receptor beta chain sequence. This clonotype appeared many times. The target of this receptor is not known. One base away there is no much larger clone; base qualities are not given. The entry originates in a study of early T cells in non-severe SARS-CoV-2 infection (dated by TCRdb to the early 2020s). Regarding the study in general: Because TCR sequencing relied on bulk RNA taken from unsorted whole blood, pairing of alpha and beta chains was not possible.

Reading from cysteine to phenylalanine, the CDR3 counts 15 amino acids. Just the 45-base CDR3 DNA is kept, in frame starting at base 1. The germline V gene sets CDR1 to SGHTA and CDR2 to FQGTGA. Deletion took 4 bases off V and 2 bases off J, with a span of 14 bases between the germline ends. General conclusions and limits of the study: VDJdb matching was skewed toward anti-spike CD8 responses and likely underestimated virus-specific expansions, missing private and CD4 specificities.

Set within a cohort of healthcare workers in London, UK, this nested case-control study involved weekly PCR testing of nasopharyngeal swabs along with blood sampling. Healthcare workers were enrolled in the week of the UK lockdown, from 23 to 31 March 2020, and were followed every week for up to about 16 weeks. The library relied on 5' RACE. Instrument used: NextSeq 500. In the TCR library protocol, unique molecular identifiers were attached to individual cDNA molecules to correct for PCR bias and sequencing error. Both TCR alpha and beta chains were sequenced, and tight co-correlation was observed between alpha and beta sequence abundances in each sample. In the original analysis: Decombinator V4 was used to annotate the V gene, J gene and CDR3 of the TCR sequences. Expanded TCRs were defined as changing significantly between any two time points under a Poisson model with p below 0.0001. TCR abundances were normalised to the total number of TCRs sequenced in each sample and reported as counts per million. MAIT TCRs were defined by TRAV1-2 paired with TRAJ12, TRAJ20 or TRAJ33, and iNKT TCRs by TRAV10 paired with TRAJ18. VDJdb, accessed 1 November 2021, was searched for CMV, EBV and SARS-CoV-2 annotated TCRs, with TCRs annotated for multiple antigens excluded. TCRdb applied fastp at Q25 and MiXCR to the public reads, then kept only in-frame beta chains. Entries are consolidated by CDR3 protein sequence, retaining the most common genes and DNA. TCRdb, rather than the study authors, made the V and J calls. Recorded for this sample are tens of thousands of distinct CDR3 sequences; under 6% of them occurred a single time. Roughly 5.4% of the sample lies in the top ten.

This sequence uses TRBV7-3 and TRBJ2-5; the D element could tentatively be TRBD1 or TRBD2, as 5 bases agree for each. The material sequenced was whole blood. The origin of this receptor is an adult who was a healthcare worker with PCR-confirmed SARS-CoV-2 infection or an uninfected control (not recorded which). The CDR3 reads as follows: CASSSDPGSQETQYF. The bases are TGTGCCAGCAGCTCCGACCCAGGGAGTCAAGAGACCCAGTACTTC. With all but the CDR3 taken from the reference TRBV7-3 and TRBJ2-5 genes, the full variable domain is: GAGVSQTPSNKVTEKGKYVELRCDPISGHTALYWYRQSLGQGPEFLIYFQGTGAADDSGLPNDRFFAVRPEGSVSTLKIQRTERGDSAVYLCASSSDPGSQETQYFGPGTRLLVL.